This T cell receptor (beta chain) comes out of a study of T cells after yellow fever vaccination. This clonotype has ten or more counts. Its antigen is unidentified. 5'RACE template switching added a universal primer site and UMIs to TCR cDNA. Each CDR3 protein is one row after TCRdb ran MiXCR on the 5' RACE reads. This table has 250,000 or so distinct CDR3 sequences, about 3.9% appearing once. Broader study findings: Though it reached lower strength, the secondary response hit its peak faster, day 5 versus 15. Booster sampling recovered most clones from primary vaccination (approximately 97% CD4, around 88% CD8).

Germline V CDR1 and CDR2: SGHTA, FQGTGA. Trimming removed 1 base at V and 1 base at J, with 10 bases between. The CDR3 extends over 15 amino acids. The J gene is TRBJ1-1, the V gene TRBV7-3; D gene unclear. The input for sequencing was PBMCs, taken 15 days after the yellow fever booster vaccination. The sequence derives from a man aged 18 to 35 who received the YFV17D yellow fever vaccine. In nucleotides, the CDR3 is TGTGCCAGCAGCTTAAGCGGAGTGACGAACACTGAAGCTTTCTTT. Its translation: CASSLSGVTNTEAFF.